These 4 T cell receptor beta chains were sequenced from one sample in a study of PD-1 blockade in classical Hodgkin lymphoma. No patient escaped relapse after autologous stem cell transplantation, and brentuximab vedotin exposure varied. Some clones are missing from TCRdb's copy, which holds only in-frame ones; the method was immunoSEQ multiplex PCR. The table shows 20,000 to 30,000 clones, with 80% to 85% occurring only once. The starting material was peripheral blood mononuclear cells (PBMCs), obtained before the second cycle of nivolumab. Receptor source: a human donor with classical Hodgkin lymphoma.

This sequence joins TRBV10-3 and TRBJ1-1, with D unresolved. Trimming took off 2 bases at V and 0 bases at J, with 7 bases between the two ends. The V gene's germline CDR1 is ENHRY and CDR2 SYGVKD. This CDR3 contains 14 residues. The CDR3 DNA follows: TGTGCCATCAGTGAGCAAGGTATGAACACTGAAGCTTTCTTT. It translates to CAISEQGMNTEAFF.

As concerns this clone: An end of the junction differs from the germline gene, which may be a read error. CDR3 amino acids: CASSKGGAETQYF. The DNA for the CDR3 is TGTGCCAGCAGTAAGGGGGGTGCGGAGACCCAGTACTTC. The rearrangement links TRBV19 to TRBJ2-5, with D perhaps given as TRBD1 or TRBD2 (6 bases each). Germline-derived CDR1 and CDR2 are LNHDA and SQIVND (reference sequence). The CDR3 sequence is 13 residues long.

This chain links TRBV29-1 with TRBJ2-4; unclear D gene. The germline V and J ends were trimmed by 3 bases and 0 bases, with 3 bases remaining between them. The germline gives CDR1 SQVTM, CDR2 ANQGSEA. The CDR3 consists of 12 residues. CDR3 in amino acids: CSVETAKNIQYF. The DNA for the CDR3 is TGCAGCGTTGAGACAGCCAAAAACATTCAGTACTTC. Together with reference TRBV29-1 and TRBJ2-4, the CDR3 gives the full variable domain: SAVISQKPSRDICQRGTSLTIQCQVDSQVTMMFWYRQQPGQSLTLIATANQGSEATYESGFVIDKFPISRPNLTFSTLTVSNMSPEDSSIYLCSVETAKNIQYFGAGTRLSVL.

This rearrangement joins TRBV25-1 to TRBJ2-7; D gene unclear. Trimming left V 6 bases short and J 0 bases short, with 12 bases between. The CDR3 loop spans 14 amino acids. The V gene's germline CDR1 is MGHDK and CDR2 SYGVNS. This CDR3 reads CASSKQMTSYEQYF. In DNA form, the CDR3 reads TGTGCCAGCAGCAAACAGATGACCTCCTACGAGCAGTACTTC.